This is a list of T cell receptor beta chains from one sample in a study of T-cell reconstitution after alpha-beta-depleted transplantation in children. Each CDR3 protein is one row after TCRdb ran MiXCR on the PCR reads. The sample yields about 500,000 distinct CDR3 sequences, roughly 33% seen once. The sequenced sample was PBMCs from the stem cell graft donor, obtained from the stem cell graft. The receptors originated from a human donor who donated a stem cell graft to a child with aplastic anemia. Each CDR3 is given with its conserved first and last residue. The order of the fields is clone size, J gene, V gene, D gene, CDR3 DNA, CDR3 protein. D genes are given only for firm matches. The size entry is marked missing in some rows and otherwise reads once, few, many or a size class.

size: .; J: TRBJ2-7; V: TRBV28; D: TRBD2; DNA: TGTGCCAGCAGCCTTCTAGCGGGGTCGAACTACGAGCAGTACTTC; CDR3: CASSLLAGSNYEQYF
size: few; J: TRBJ2-3; V: TRBV4-2; D: .; DNA: TGTGCCAGCAGCCAAGGGGACGGGAGAAGCACAGATACGCAGTATTTT; CDR3: CASSQGDGRSTDTQYF
size: .; J: TRBJ1-5; V: TRBV29-1; D: .; DNA: TGCAGCGTTGGGGGGGCGCCCAATCAGCCCCAGCATTTT; CDR3: CSVGGAPNQPQHF
size: .; J: TRBJ2-7; V: TRBV15; D: TRBD2; DNA: TGTGCCACCAGCAGGACCCTAGCGGGAGACTCCTACGAGCAGTACTTC; CDR3: CATSRTLAGDSYEQYF
size: .; J: TRBJ2-4; V: TRBV25-1; D: .; DNA: TGTGCCAGCAGTCCCTCTAGCAAAAACATTCAGTACTTC; CDR3: CASSPSSKNIQYF
size: few; J: TRBJ2-1; V: TRBV14; D: .; DNA: TGTGCCAGCAGCCAAGGGTTGGGGGGAGGCTCCTACAATGAGCAGTTCTTC; CDR3: CASSQGLGGGSYNEQFF
size: few; J: TRBJ1-2; V: TRBV6-5; D: .; DNA: TGTGCCAGCAGTTACTCGATAGGAGGTTTTTCTGGCTACACCTTC; CDR3: CASSYSIGGFSGYTF
size: .; J: TRBJ2-1; V: TRBV4-2; D: .; DNA: TGTGCCAGCAGCCAGGCCGGGTTGATGGGTTCCTACAATGAGCAGTTCTTC; CDR3: CASSQAGLMGSYNEQFF
size: few; J: TRBJ1-1; V: TRBV6-5; D: .; DNA: TGTGCCAGCAGTTACTCCGGAGGGGTGAGTGAAGCTTTCTTT; CDR3: CASSYSGGVSEAFF
size: .; J: TRBJ2-3; V: TRBV4-1; D: TRBD2; DNA: TGCGCCAGCAGCCTCCTCAAGCCTGCGGGAGGGTCGGCAGATACGCAGTATTTT; CDR3: CASSLLKPAGGSADTQYF
size: .; J: TRBJ2-1; V: TRBV5-8; D: TRBD2; DNA: TGTGCCAGCAGCTTGTCTAGCGGGAGGAGGGTCAATGAGCAGTTCTTC; CDR3: CASSLSSGRRVNEQFF
size: .; J: TRBJ2-1; V: TRBV10-3; D: .; DNA: TGTGCCATCAGTGGGGTAGCTCATGAGCAGTTCTTC; CDR3: CAISGVAHEQFF
size: few; J: TRBJ2-7; V: TRBV28; D: .; DNA: TGTGCCAGCAGTCGACTCTTTGACATACTGGGAGAGCAGTACTTC; CDR3: CASSRLFDILGEQYF
size: .; J: TRBJ2-6; V: TRBV20-1; D: .; DNA: TGCAGTGCCGACGACAGGTCTGGGGCCAACGTCCTGACTTTC; CDR3: CSADDRSGANVLTF
size: few; J: TRBJ1-3; V: TRBV7-9; D: .; DNA: TGTGCCAGCAGCCTGACAGAGGCTGGAAACACCATATATTTT; CDR3: CASSLTEAGNTIYF
size: few; J: TRBJ2-1; V: TRBV6-5; D: TRBD1; DNA: TGTGCCAGCAGTTACACAGGGGCCCTGTACAATGAGCAGTTCTTC; CDR3: CASSYTGALYNEQFF
size: .; J: TRBJ2-2; V: TRBV15; D: .; DNA: TGTGCCACCAGCAGAGGGGTTGAGGGGACCGGGGAGCTGTTTTTT; CDR3: CATSRGVEGTGELFF